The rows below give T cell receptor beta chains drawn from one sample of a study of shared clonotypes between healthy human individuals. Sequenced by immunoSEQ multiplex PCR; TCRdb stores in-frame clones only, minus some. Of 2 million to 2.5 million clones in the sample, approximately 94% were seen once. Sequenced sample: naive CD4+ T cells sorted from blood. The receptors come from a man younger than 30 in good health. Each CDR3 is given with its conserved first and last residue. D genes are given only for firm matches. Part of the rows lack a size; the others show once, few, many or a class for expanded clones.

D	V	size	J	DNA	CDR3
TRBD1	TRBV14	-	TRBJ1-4	TGTGCCAGCAGCCAAGATTGGGACAGGGACTCCCAAAATGAAAAACTGTTTTTT	CASSQDWDRDSQNEKLFF
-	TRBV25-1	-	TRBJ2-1	TGTGCCAGCAGTCAAGGACTCGGTTCATACAATGAGCAGTTCTTC	CASSQGLGSYNEQFF
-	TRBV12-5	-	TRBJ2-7	TGTGCTAGTGGTTTGGTAGTTACCCCTTCCCGCGTCGAGCAGTACTTC	CASGLVVTPSRVEQYF
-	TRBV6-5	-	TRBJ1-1	TGTGCCAGCAGTTACGGGGGGGTGAACACTGAAGCTTTCTTT	CASSYGGVNTEAFF
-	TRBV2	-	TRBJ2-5	TGTGCCAGCAGTTTGGACACGACGTACTTC	CASSLDTTYF
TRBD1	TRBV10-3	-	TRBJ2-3	TGTGCCATCAGGACCGGGACAGGGGGCTTCATGCAGTATTTT	CAIRTGTGGFMQYF
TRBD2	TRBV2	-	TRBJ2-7	TGTGCCAGCAGTGATGCGGGAGGGCCTTACGAGCAGTACTTC	CASSDAGGPYEQYF
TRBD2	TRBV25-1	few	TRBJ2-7	TGTGCCAGCAGTGAATCCGCGGGGGGTGACCGCCAGTACTTC	CASSESAGGDRQYF
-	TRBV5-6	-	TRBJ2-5	TGTGCCAGCAGCACCATGACAGCGGAAGAGACCCAGTACTTC	CASSTMTAEETQYF
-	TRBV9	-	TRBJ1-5	TGTGCCAGCAGCGTAGGAGGGGAGTCGAGGCAGCCCCAGCATTTT	CASSVGGESRQPQHF
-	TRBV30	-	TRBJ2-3	TGTGCCACTCGGACCTCTAGCACAGATACGCAGTATTTT	CATRTSSTDTQYF
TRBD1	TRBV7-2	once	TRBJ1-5	TGTGCCAGCAGCCTCAGGGGGCTCGGTCAGCCCCAGCATTTT	CASSLRGLGQPQHF
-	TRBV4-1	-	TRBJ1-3	TGCGCCAGCAGCCAAGGGGTCCCGCGCTCTGGAAACACCATATATTTT	CASSQGVPRSGNTIYF
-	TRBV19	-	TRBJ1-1	TGTGCCAGTAGACACAGGGAAGTGAACACTGAAGCTTTCTTT	CASRHREVNTEAFF
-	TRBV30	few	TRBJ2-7	TGTGCCTGGGGCCGGGGGCGATCCTACGAGCAGTACTTC	CAWGRGRSYEQYF
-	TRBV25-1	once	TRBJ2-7	TGTGCCAGCAGTGCCCGGTGGGGAAAAGGGTACGAGCAGTACTTC	CASSARWGKGYEQYF
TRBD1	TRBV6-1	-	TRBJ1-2	TGTGCCAGCACGCGGACAGGCAACTATGGCTACACCTTC	CASTRTGNYGYTF
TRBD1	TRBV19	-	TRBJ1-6	TGTGCCAGTAGTACCCCAGACAGGGGGTATAATTCACCCCTCCACTTT	CASSTPDRGYNSPLHF
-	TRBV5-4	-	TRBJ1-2	TGTGCCAGCAGCTTTGATACTTATGGCTACACCTTC	CASSFDTYGYTF
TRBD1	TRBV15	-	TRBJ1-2	TGTGCCACCAGCAGAGACCTCTCAACAGGGGGAGGCTACACCTTC	CATSRDLSTGGGYTF
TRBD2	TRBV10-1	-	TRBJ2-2	TGCGCCAGCAGTGAAACTAGCGGGACGGCCGGGGAGCTGTTTTTT	CASSETSGTAGELFF
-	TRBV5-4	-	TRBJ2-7	TGTGCCAGCAGCTTACCGACGGACTACGAGCAGTACTTC	CASSLPTDYEQYF
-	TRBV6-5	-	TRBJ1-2	TGTGCCAGCAGTTACTCGAACTCTATAGGGGGCTACACCTTC	CASSYSNSIGGYTF
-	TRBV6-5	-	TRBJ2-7	TGTGCCAGCAGTTACTCGAACCAGGGATATCCCTACGAGCAGTACTTC	CASSYSNQGYPYEQYF
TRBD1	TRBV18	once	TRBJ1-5	TGTGCCAGCTCCCAGGACAGGGTCAATCAGCCCCAGCATTTT	CASSQDRVNQPQHF
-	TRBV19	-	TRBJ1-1	TGTGCCAGTAGTACGACTCCGAACACTGAAGCTTTCTTT	CASSTTPNTEAFF
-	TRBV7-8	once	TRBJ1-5	TGTGCCAGCAGCTTAGAACAGGGACGGAGCAATCAGCCCCAGCATTTT	CASSLEQGRSNQPQHF
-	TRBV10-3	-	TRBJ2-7	TGTGCCATCAGTCCTCAGGCCTACGAGCAGTACTTC	CAISPQAYEQYF
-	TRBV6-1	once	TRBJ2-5	TGTGCCAGCAGTGAAGGTTTAGCAGAGACCCAGTACTTC	CASSEGLAETQYF
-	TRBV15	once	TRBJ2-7	TGTGCCACCAGCCGGGGCTACCTCCCCTACGAGCAGTACTTC	CATSRGYLPYEQYF
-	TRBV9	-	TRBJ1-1	TGTGCCAGCAGCGTAAGGTGGGGCGCTGAAGCTTTCTTT	CASSVRWGAEAFF
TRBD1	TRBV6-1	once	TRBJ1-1	TGTGCCAGCAGGGACAGGGGGCCCATGAACACTGAAGCTTTCTTT	CASRDRGPMNTEAFF
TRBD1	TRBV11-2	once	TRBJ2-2	TGTGCCAGCAGCTTAGCAGGGGGCGGCACCGGGGAGCTGTTTTTT	CASSLAGGGTGELFF
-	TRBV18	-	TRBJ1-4	TGTGCCAGCTCACCACGAGGGATGGGGAACGAAAAACTGTTTTTT	CASSPRGMGNEKLFF
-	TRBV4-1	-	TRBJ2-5	TGCGCCAGCAGCACACAGGACAGTCCCCAGGAGACCCAGTACTTC	CASSTQDSPQETQYF
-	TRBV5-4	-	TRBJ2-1	TGTGCCAGCAGCTTTAACAATGAGCAGTTCTTC	CASSFNNEQFF
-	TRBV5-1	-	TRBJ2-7	TGCGCCAGCAGCTTAGGGCAGGTGGGTCTGGACGAGCAGTACTTC	CASSLGQVGLDEQYF
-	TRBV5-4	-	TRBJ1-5	TGTGCCAGCAGCTTGTGGGTGAGCAATCAGCCCCAGCATTTT	CASSLWVSNQPQHF
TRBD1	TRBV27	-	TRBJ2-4	TGTGCCAGCAGCCGCGAGGGGGCGAACATTCAGTACTTC	CASSREGANIQYF
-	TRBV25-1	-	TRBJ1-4	TGTGCCAGCAGTGATTCAGGGGTCAGGGAAAAACTGTTTTTT	CASSDSGVREKLFF
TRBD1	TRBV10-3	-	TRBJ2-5	TGTGCCATCAGTGATTCGTTGGGACAGGGGATGCAGACCCAGTACTTC	CAISDSLGQGMQTQYF
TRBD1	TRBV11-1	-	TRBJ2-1	TGTGCCAGCAGCACCCCGGGACAGCTCAATGAGCAGTTCTTC	CASSTPGQLNEQFF
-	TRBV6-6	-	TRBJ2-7	TGTGCCAGCAGTTTATCGGGAGAGTCCTACGAGCAGTACTTC	CASSLSGESYEQYF
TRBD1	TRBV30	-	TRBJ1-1	TGTGCCTGGAGGTCACAGGGGCACACTGAAGCTTTCTTT	CAWRSQGHTEAFF
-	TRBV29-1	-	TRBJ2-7	TGCAGCGTTGAAGAGGGCAGGTCCAACGAGCAGTACTTC	CSVEEGRSNEQYF
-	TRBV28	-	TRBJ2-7	TGTGCCAGCAGTTATCCTCAGGGTGTCGGCTACGAGCAGTACTTC	CASSYPQGVGYEQYF
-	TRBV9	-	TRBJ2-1	TGTGCCAGCAGCACCGTAATCCATGAGCAGTTCTTC	CASSTVIHEQFF
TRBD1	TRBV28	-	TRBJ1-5	TGTGCCAGCATCACCAGGGGGCGACAGCCCCAGCATTTT	CASITRGRQPQHF
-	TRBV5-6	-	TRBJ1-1	TGTGCCAGCAGCTTCAGGGGTTCCGGTGAAGCTTTCTTT	CASSFRGSGEAFF
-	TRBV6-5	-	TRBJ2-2	TGTGCCAGCAGTACTAACAGGAAGAACACCGGGGAGCTGTTTTTT	CASSTNRKNTGELFF
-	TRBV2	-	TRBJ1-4	TGTGCCAGCTCCGGGTGGACTAATGAAAAACTGTTTTTT	CASSGWTNEKLFF
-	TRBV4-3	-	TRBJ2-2	TGCGCCAGCAGCCAAGACCCGTCCGGGGAGCTGTTTTTT	CASSQDPSGELFF